This TCR beta chain was identified during a study of cytomegalovirus exposure and HLA in healthy donors. Details on this clone: The antigen is unknown.

Unmatched junction bases numbered 11, after V lost 3 bases and J lost 0 bases. CDR3 length: 18 residues. Germline CDR1 is MNHEY and CDR2 is SMNVEV (reference sequence). With 60 Vbeta and 13 Jbeta primers, the PCR was carried out. Some clones are missing from TCRdb's copy, which holds only in-frame ones; the method was immunoSEQ multiplex PCR. Of 200,000 to 250,000 clones listed, approximately 90% are singletons. Study observations and caveats: Most TCR sequences were rare, but some public TCRs occurred in many donors. The authors later found TCR association rates varying by HLA locus, with DRB1 most and HLA-C fewest. Later analysis showed most CMV-associated TCR beta chains appearing HLA-restricted.

The origin of this receptor is a young woman in good health and CMV-seronegative. Material: PBMCs. The chain recombines TRBV27 with TRBJ2-4; 7 bases map to TRBD1. The CDR3 DNA sequence: TGTGCCAGCAGTTTTCAGACAGGGCGCCAAGTAGCCAAAAACATTCAGTACTTC. Residues: CASSFQTGRQVAKNIQYF.